A single sample is the source of the 30 T cell receptor beta chains below, sequenced in a study of technical replicates of blood from a few donors. Here immunoSEQ multiplex PCR was the method, and the copy in TCRdb shows in-frame clones only, minus some. The data contain around 80,000 clones, approximately 94% of them singletons. The sample comprised T cells isolated from PBMCs. Receptors originate from a human donor in good health.

The chain links TRBV6-1 to TRBJ2-5; tentative D call: TRBD1 (6 bases). The germline CDR1 and CDR2 sequences are MNHNS and SASEGT. V was pared by 6 bases and J by 9 bases, with 11 bases between. The CDR3 contains 11 residues. CDR3: CASRDTGSQYF. CDR3 sequence (DNA): TGTGCCAGCAGGGATACAGGGTCCCAGTACTTC.

V gene TRBV5-1 combines with J gene TRBJ1-1; TRBD1 matches 8 bases. After removal of 4 bases from V and 7 bases from J, the junction contained 18 bases not matched to a gene. Germline V lookup: CDR1 SGHRS, CDR2 YFSETQ. There are 17 residues in the CDR3. The CDR3 spells CASSPPGQVTGPYEAFF. CDR3 bases: TGCGCCAGCAGCCCTCCGGGACAGGTAACCGGCCCCTATGAAGCTTTCTTT.

The chain joins TRBV5-8 to TRBJ2-5; 7 positions agree with TRBD1. The V gene end was trimmed by 7 bases and the J gene end by 5 bases; junction bases not matched to a gene: 17. The CDR3 sequence is 16 residues long. The germline gives CDR1 SGHTS, CDR2 YDEGEE. This CDR3 reads CASSNDIQGMWETQYF. CDR3 in DNA: TGTGCCAGCTCTAACGATATACAGGGGATGTGGGAGACCCAGTACTTC.

V and J are TRBV10-3 and TRBJ2-1; TRBD2 aligns across 11 bases. Germline-derived CDR1 and CDR2 are ENHRY and SYGVKD. The CDR3 loop spans 17 amino acids. Germline trimming cut 3 bases from V and 7 bases from J; bases unmatched to any gene: 11. Written as DNA, the CDR3 is TGTGCCATCAGTGATCCCCTAGCGGGAGGAAGGGTAAATGAGCAGTTCTTC. Translation: CAISDPLAGGRVNEQFF.

V usage is TRBV6-5 and J usage is TRBJ1-2; possible D gene TRBD1, 5 bases. CDR1 MNHEY and CDR2 SVGAGI come from the germline V gene. V lost 0 bases and J lost 8, with 16 bases in between. The CDR3 contains 15 residues. CDR3 nucleotide sequence: TGTGCCAGCAGTTACTCGAAGCGGGGGGGTTGGGGCTACACCTTC. Translated, it gives CASSYSKRGGWGYTF.

J is TRBJ2-7 and V is TRBV19, with 12 bases matching TRBD2. The V segment lost 6 bases and the J segment 1 base; nucleotides outside the gene matches: 4. Germline V gives CDR1 LNHDA, CDR2 SQIVND (reference sequence). The length of the CDR3 is 15 residues. The CDR3 reads CASSLGLAGSYEQYF. The CDR3 DNA is TGTGCCAGTAGCCTGGGACTAGCGGGTTCCTACGAGCAGTACTTC.

The V and J genes are TRBV10-3 and TRBJ1-1; D uncertain. V lost 7 bases, J lost 0 bases, and 12 bases lay in between. The CDR3 spans 14 residues. Germline CDR1 and CDR2: ENHRY and SYGVKD. The CDR3 is CAIKSPVMNTEAFF. CDR3 in DNA: TGTGCCATCAAAAGTCCGGTGATGAACACTGAAGCTTTCTTT.

The rearrangement links TRBV19 to TRBJ1-1; 7 positions agree with TRBD1. The CDR3 contains 12 residues. Losses at the gene ends were 1 base for V and 10 bases for J; bases not matched to a gene: 3. Germline V gene lookup returns CDR1 LNHDA and CDR2 SQIVND (reference sequence). For the CDR3, the DNA is TGTGCCAGTAGTATAGGACAGGGCAGAGCTTTCTTT. It yields the protein CASSIGQGRAFF.

In nucleotides, the CDR3 is TGCGCCAGCAGCGGGGAGGCTAGCCGCTACGAGCAGTACTTC. Amino acid sequence: CASSGEASRYEQYF. The chain is built from TRBV5-1 and TRBJ2-7; D possibly corresponds to TRBD2 (6 bases). The CDR3 consists of 14 residues. Between the trimmed V and J ends, which lost 4 bases and 3 bases, there was a span of 14 bases. The germline V gene encodes CDR1 SGHRS and CDR2 YFSETQ.

This clone came up once. The chain joins TRBV6-1 to TRBJ2-1, with 9 bases aligning to TRBD2. CDR1 MNHNS and CDR2 SASEGT come from the germline V gene. The CDR3 is 14 amino acids. V lost 4 bases and J lost 5; bases outside the gene matches: 3. CDR3 bases: TGTGCCAGCAGTGTGCTAGCGGGAAACAATGAGCAGTTCTTC. Its translation: CASSVLAGNNEQFF.

This chain uses TRBV7-2 with TRBJ1-1; a weak D match, TRBD1 (5 bases). V lost 6 bases and J lost 5, with 10 bases in between. This CDR3 comprises 12 residues. Germline V CDR1 and CDR2: SGHTA, FQGNSA. CDR3 region: CASSFSGTEAFF. The CDR3 nucleotides are TGTGCCAGCAGTTTTTCAGGGACTGAAGCTTTCTTT.

The chain couples TRBV6-5 to TRBJ2-2, with 10 bases identical to TRBD2. Trimming took 4 bases from V and 5 from J; bases not matched to a gene: 4. CDR1 MNHEY and CDR2 SVGAGI come from the germline V gene. The CDR3 runs 15 residues. The CDR3 nucleotides read TGTGCCAGCAGTTGGAGCGGGAGGGGAACCGGGGAGCTGTTTTTT. Translation: CASSWSGRGTGELFF.

This chain links TRBV10-3 with TRBJ1-2; tentatively, D is TRBD1 (6 bases). The CDR3 has 13 residues. The V end lost 8 bases, the J end lost 4 bases, and 14 bases lay between the germline ends. The germline V gene encodes CDR1 ENHRY and CDR2 SYGVKD. The CDR3 bases are TGTGCCATCGGGGACACGGCGGGCTATGGCTACACCTTC. Protein: CAIGDTAGYGYTF.

This chain uses TRBV9 with TRBJ1-2, with TRBD1 matching 8 bases. V dropped 2 bases and J dropped 8; count of bases not matched to a gene: 8. Germline V CDR1 and CDR2: SGDLS, YYNGEE. This CDR3 has 14 residues. Here the CDR3 reads CASSVPGQGRGYTF. The CDR3 region has the DNA TGTGCCAGCAGCGTCCCTGGACAGGGCCGGGGCTACACCTTC.

This chain joins TRBV6-5 and TRBJ2-3, with D possibly being TRBD2 (6 bases). V lost 0 bases and J 6 bases, leaving 13 bases between the germline ends. Germline lookup yields CDR1 MNHEY and CDR2 SVGAGI. The CDR3 length is 15 residues. CDR3: CASSYSRGGVDTQYF. The CDR3 DNA follows: TGTGCCAGCAGTTACTCGCGGGGTGGGGTGGATACGCAGTATTTT.

The CDR3 protein is CASSERGGTYGYTF. The CDR3 bases are TGCGCCAGCAGTGAGCGGGGAGGGACCTATGGCTACACCTTC. The chain has TRBV10-1 and TRBJ1-2; possible D gene TRBD1, 5 bases. This CDR3 contains 14 residues. V dropped 2 bases and J dropped 4 bases, with 11 bases sitting between them. Germline CDR1 is WNHNN and CDR2 is SYGVQD (reference sequence).

The rearrangement joins TRBV14 to TRBJ2-7; no definite D call. The CDR3 is made up of 14 amino acids. The ends were cut back, 4 bases at V and 3 bases at J, with 13 bases in the middle. The germline V gene has CDR1 SGHDN and CDR2 FVKESK. The CDR3 protein is CASSPRVVSYEQYF. The CDR3 DNA is TGTGCCAGCAGCCCCCGGGTGGTTAGCTACGAGCAGTACTTC.

The chain joins TRBV5-1 to TRBJ2-7, with D possibly matching TRBD1 (6 bases). This CDR3 has 12 residues. CDR1 is SGHRS and CDR2 is YFSETQ in the germline V gene. Trimming cost V 0 bases and J 6 bases, with 7 bases left between them. The CDR3 DNA reads as TGCGCCAGCAGCTTGGGACAGGTCGAGCAGTACTTC. Amino acid sequence: CASSLGQVEQYF.

The chain links TRBV5-1 to TRBJ2-3; the match to TRBD1 covers 7 bases. With 0 bases clipped from V and 8 bases from J, the junction kept 9 bases outside the gene matches. The CDR3 has 15 residues. Germline loops: CDR1 SGHRS, CDR2 YFSETQ. CDR3 residues: CASSLEDRVSFTQYF. The CDR3 nucleotides read TGCGCCAGCAGCTTGGAAGACAGGGTCTCTTTTACGCAGTATTTT.

The V and J genes are TRBV10-1 and TRBJ1-1, with D unresolved. Germline V gene data show CDR1 as WNHNN and CDR2 as SYGVQD (reference sequence). This CDR3 has 13 amino acids. Deletions cut 5 bases from V and 0 bases from J, with 7 bases between. DNA for the CDR3: TGCGCCAGCAGTTCCCAGTTGAACACTGAAGCTTTCTTT. Amino acids: CASSSQLNTEAFF.

CDR3 DNA: TGTGCCAGCAGCCAAGCATCGCGGGGGGCGAACACTGAAGCTTTCTTT. Translation: CASSQASRGANTEAFF. J is TRBJ1-1 and V is TRBV4-2; weak D call: TRBD1 (6 bases). Germline lookup yields CDR1 LGHNA and CDR2 YNFKEQ. The V end was cut by 1 base, the J end by 1 base, with 13 bases between. The length of the CDR3 is 16 residues.

As concerns this clone: Distinct nucleotide sequences in the sample also encode this CDR3. The chain carries TRBV19 and TRBJ1-1; no reliable D call. The V end lost 9 bases, the J end lost 1 base, and 6 bases lay between the germline ends. Germline CDR1 and CDR2: LNHDA and SQIVND (reference sequence). The CDR3 runs 11 residues. The CDR3 reads CASRGNTEAFF. The DNA for the CDR3 is TGTGCCAGCCGCGGGAACACTGAAGCTTTCTTT.

V gene TRBV29-1 combines with J gene TRBJ2-1; D not certain. V was shortened by 5 bases and J by 8 bases, with 7 bases between the two germline ends. CDR1 SQVTM and CDR2 ANQGSEA come from the germline V gene. CDR3 length: 10 residues. CDR3 DNA sequence: TGCAGCGTTACCTATTATGAGCAGTTCTTC. Translating gives CSVTYYEQFF.

The chain combines TRBV18 with TRBJ1-3; 8 bases align to TRBD1. The CDR3 runs to 14 residues. V shed 3 bases and J 5 bases; nucleotides not matched to a gene: 3. Germline lookup yields CDR1 KGHSH and CDR2 LQKENI. CDR3 residues: CASSPGQGRNTIYF. DNA for the CDR3: TGTGCCAGCTCACCTGGACAGGGTAGAAACACCATATATTTT.

This chain links TRBV28 with TRBJ2-1, with D unresolved. V was cut by 3 bases and J by 1 base, with 7 bases left in between. The germline V gene encodes CDR1 MDHEN and CDR2 SYDVKM. The CDR3 is 14 amino acids. The CDR3 protein is CASSFVVSYNEQFF. The CDR3 nucleotides read TGTGCCAGCAGTTTTGTAGTTTCCTACAATGAGCAGTTCTTC.

The chain employs TRBV9 and TRBJ2-7; 10 nucleotides agree with TRBD2. The CDR3 runs to 13 residues. CDR1 is SGDLS and CDR2 is YYNGEE in the germline V gene. V trimming: 2 bases; J trimming: 6 bases; junction bases outside the gene matches: 2. The CDR3 DNA sequence: TGTGCCAGCAGCGTTACTAGCGGGACCGAGCAGTACTTC. It translates to CASSVTSGTEQYF.

This chain uses TRBV19 with TRBJ1-2, with D unclear. Germline V gene lookup returns CDR1 LNHDA and CDR2 SQIVND (reference sequence). This CDR3 has 14 residues. V lost 5 bases and J lost 1, with 11 bases in between. For the CDR3, the DNA is TGTGCCAGTAGTTTCTTTTACAATAACTATGGCTACACCTTC. As protein: CASSFFYNNYGYTF.

J is TRBJ1-2 and V is TRBV19; tentative D call: TRBD1 (5 bases). V lost 0 bases, J lost 8 bases, and 13 bases lay in between. Germline values: CDR1 LNHDA, CDR2 SQIVND (reference sequence). The CDR3 loop spans 14 amino acids. The CDR3: CASSIDRWGDGYTF. The CDR3 region has the DNA TGTGCCAGTAGTATAGATCGTTGGGGGGACGGCTACACCTTC.

This clone appeared a single time. CDR3 amino acids: CASKGAIRGQPQHF. CDR3 nucleotide sequence: TGTGCCAGCAAAGGGGCAATAAGGGGGCAGCCCCAGCATTTT. J is TRBJ1-5 and V is TRBV28, with a weak D call TRBD1 (6 bases). The CDR3 has 14 amino acids. Trimming shortened V by 7 bases and J by 7 bases, and 17 bases separated the two germline ends. CDR1 is MDHEN and CDR2 is SYDVKM in the germline V gene.

The V gene is TRBV30, the J gene TRBJ1-2, with D unclear. V was trimmed by 4 bases and J by 1 base, leaving 7 bases between them. The germline V gene has CDR1 GTSNPN and CDR2 SVGIG (reference sequence). This CDR3 has 12 amino acids. This CDR3 reads CAWKPINYGYTF. The CDR3 nucleotides read TGTGCCTGGAAGCCCATTAACTATGGCTACACCTTC.